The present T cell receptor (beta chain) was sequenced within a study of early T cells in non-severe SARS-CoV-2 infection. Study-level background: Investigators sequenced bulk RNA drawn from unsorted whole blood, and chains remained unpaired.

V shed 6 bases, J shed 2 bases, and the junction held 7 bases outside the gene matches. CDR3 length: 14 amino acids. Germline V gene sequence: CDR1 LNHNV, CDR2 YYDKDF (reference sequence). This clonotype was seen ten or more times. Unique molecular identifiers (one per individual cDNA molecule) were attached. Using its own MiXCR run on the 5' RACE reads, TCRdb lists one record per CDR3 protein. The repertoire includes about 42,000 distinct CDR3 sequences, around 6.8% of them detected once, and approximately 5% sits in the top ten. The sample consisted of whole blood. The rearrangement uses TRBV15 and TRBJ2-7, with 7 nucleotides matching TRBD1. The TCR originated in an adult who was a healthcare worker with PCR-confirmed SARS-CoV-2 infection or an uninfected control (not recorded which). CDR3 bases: TGTGCCACCAGTCTCCCGACAGGGACCTACGAGCAGTACTTC. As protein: CATSLPTGTYEQYF.